In this sample, the clone carrying this T cell receptor beta chain is large. This record belongs to a study of control samples from healthy donors and cancer patients. Trimming took off 4 bases at V and 5 bases at J, with 11 bases between the two ends. CDR1 is GTSNPN, CDR2 SVGIG, per germline (reference sequence). The CDR3 loop spans 13 amino acids. The table came from immunoSEQ multiplex PCR; TCRdb's copy has only in-frame clones and leaves some out. The sample has about 89,000 clones; roughly 86% are singletons. The origin of this receptor is a man aged 30 to 45 in good health. Sequenced: blood. J is TRBJ1-4 and V is TRBV30, with D possibly being TRBD1 (5 bases). CDR3 sequence reads: CAWKGSGNEKLFF. As DNA, the CDR3 is TGTGCCTGGAAGGGGTCCGGGAATGAAAAACTGTTTTTT.